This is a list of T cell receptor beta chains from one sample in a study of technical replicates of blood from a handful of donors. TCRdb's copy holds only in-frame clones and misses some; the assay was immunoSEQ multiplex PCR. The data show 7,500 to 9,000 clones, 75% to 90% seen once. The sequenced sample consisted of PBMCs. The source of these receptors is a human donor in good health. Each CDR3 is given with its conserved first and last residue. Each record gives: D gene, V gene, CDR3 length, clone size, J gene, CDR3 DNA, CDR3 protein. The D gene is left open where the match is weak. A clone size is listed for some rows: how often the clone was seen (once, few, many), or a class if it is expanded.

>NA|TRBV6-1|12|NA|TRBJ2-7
TGTGCGGGCGGCAGGGGTTCCTACGAGCAGTACTTC
CAGGRGSYEQYF
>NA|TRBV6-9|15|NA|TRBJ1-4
TGTGCCAGCAGTTATTCAAGGCTTGAGGGTGAAAAACTGTTTTTT
CASSYSRLEGEKLFF
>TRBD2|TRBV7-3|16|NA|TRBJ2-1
TGTGCCAGCAGCTCTATAGCGGGGAGCTCCTACAATGAGCAGTTCTTC
CASSSIAGSSYNEQFF
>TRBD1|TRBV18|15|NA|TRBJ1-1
TGTGCCAGCTCACCGATCACAGGGGGAGGGGGTGAAGCTTTCTTT
CASSPITGGGGEAFF
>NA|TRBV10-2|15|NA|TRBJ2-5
TGCGCCAGCAGATCCGGGGTTGGGTCACAAGAGACCCAGTACTTC
CASRSGVGSQETQYF
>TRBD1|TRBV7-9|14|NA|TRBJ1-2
TGTGCCAGCAGCAAGGGGACAGGGGCCGATGGCTACACCTTC
CASSKGTGADGYTF
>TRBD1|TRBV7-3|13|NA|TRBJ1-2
TGTGCCAGCAGCCTACAGGGGGACGGTGGCTACACCTTC
CASSLQGDGGYTF
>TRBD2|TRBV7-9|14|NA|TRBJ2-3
TGTGCCAGCAGCTTAGCGGGGGGGTCTTCCACGCAGTATTTT
CASSLAGGSSTQYF
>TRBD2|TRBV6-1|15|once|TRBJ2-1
TGTGCCAGCAGCATTAGCGGGAGCCCCTACAATGAGCAGTTCTTC
CASSISGSPYNEQFF
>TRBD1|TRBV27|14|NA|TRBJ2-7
TGTGCCGTCGCAACCGGGACAGGGCGTGGGGAGCAGTACTTC
CAVATGTGRGEQYF
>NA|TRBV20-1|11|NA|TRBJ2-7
TGCAGTGCCACCGGGGTGGCCGAGCAGTACTTC
CSATGVAEQYF
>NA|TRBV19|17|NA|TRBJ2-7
TGTGCCAGTAGTATAGGGGCTCTTCCAGGGGGGACCTACGAGCAGTACTTC
CASSIGALPGGTYEQYF
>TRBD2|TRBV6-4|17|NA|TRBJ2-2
TGTGCCAGCAGTGTCCAGGGACTAGCGTTCTCTGACGGGGAGCTGTTTTTT
CASSVQGLAFSDGELFF
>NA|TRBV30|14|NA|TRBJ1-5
TGTGCCTGGAGTTTGGGGAGTAGCAATCAGCCCCAGCATTTT
CAWSLGSSNQPQHF
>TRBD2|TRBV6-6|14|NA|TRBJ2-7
TGTGCCAGCACCCCGGGGGGGTTTCGCTACGAGCAGTACTTC
CASTPGGFRYEQYF
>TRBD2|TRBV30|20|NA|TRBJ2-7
TGTGCCTGGAGTGTCATTTTAGGTAGCGGGAGACGGGGGGGGAGATACGAGCAGTACTTC
CAWSVILGSGRRGGRYEQYF
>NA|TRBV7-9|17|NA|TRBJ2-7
TGTGCCAGCAGCTTATATTCGGTAGCAGACTTTATCCCAGAGCAGTACTTC
CASSLYSVADFIPEQYF
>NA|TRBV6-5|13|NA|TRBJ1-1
TGTGCCACCAGGGGTAGCAGATCACATGAAGCTTTCTTT
CATRGSRSHEAFF
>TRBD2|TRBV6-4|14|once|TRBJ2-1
TGTGCCAGCAGTGAGGGACTAGCGAACAATGAGCAGTTCTTC
CASSEGLANNEQFF
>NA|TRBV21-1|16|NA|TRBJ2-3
TGTGCCAGCAGCGAACTAGCCGCGGGAGAACCAGATACGCAGTATTTT
CASSELAAGEPDTQYF
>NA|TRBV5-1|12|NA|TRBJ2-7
TGCGCCAGCAATGAGGGGGCCTACGAGCAGTACTTC
CASNEGAYEQYF
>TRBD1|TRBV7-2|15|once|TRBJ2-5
TGTGCCAGCAGTTTTAGCGGGACAGGGGCAGAGACCCAGTACTTC
CASSFSGTGAETQYF
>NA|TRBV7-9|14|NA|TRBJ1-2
TGTGCCAGCACCTCGTCAGGCAGCAACTATGGCTACACCTTC
CASTSSGSNYGYTF
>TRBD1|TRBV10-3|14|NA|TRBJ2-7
TGTGCCATCAGCGGGACAGGGGGCAGGGACGAGCAGTACTTC
CAISGTGGRDEQYF
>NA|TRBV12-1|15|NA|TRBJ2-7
TGTGCCAGCAGGGGATTCACTAGCGGAACGTACGAGCAGTACTTC
CASRGFTSGTYEQYF
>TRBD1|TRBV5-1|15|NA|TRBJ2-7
TGCGCCAGCAGCCCGAGGACAGGAACCTCCTACGAGCAGTACTTC
CASSPRTGTSYEQYF
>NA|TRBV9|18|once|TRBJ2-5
TGTGCCAGCAGCGCCCACACCGGGACACAAAATATCCAAGAGACCCAGTACTTC
CASSAHTGTQNIQETQYF
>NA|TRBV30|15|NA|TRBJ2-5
TGTGCCGGAAATAATAAGGACAGTCCTCAAGAGACCCAGTACTTC
CAGNNKDSPQETQYF
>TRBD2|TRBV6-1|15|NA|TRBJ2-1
TGTGCCAGCAGGCGCGGGGGGACTAATGCGAATGAGCAGTTCTTC
CASRRGGTNANEQFF
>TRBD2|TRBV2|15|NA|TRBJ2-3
TGTGCCAGCAGTGTGTTGCTAGCGGGAGAAGGGAATGAGTATTTT
CASSVLLAGEGNEYF
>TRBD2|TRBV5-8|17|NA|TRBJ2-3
TGTGCCAGCAGCTCGGGACTAGCGGGGGGCTCGGCAGATACGCAGTATTTT
CASSSGLAGGSADTQYF
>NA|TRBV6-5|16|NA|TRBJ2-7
TGTGCCAGCAGTTACTCGCAGGCAGGGGGGATGAACGAGCAGTACTTC
CASSYSQAGGMNEQYF
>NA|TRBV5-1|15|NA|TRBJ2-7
TGCGCCAGCAGCTTGGCTGTCGGTTACGCCTACGAGCAGTACTTC
CASSLAVGYAYEQYF
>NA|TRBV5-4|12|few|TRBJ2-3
TGTGCCAGCAGCGCCGGGGGAGATACGCAGTATTTT
CASSAGGDTQYF
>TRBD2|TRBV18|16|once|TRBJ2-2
TGTGCCAGCTCACAGACTAGCGGAGGAGGGACCGGGGAGCTGTTTTTT
CASSQTSGGGTGELFF
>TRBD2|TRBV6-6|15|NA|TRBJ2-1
TGTGCCAGCAGACGTCTAGCGGACTCCTACAATGAGCAGTTCTTC
CASRRLADSYNEQFF
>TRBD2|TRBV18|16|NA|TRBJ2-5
TGTGCCAGCTCACAAACGGGCGGGAGGGCCGGAGAGACCCAGTACTTC
CASSQTGGRAGETQYF
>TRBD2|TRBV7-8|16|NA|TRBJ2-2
TGTGCCAGCAGCATTCGACGACTAGCGGGAGCCGGGGAGCTGTTTTTT
CASSIRRLAGAGELFF
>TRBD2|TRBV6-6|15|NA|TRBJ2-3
TGTGCCAGCAGTTACCCAGCGGGAGTCTCAGATACGCAGTATTTT
CASSYPAGVSDTQYF
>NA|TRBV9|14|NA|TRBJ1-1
TGTGCCAGCAGCGTAAGAGGGTGGGACACTGAAGCTTTCTTT
CASSVRGWDTEAFF
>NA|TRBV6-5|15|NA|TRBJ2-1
TGTGCCAGCCAGGAGAGTGGGAGCTCCTACAATGAGCAGTTCTTC
CASQESGSSYNEQFF
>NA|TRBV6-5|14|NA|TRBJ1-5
TGTGCCAGCAGCCTACAGGGATTCAATCAGCCCCAGCATTTT
CASSLQGFNQPQHF
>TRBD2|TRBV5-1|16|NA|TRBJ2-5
TGCGCCAGCAGCCCCCGCGGGACTAGCGGCGGAGAGACCCAGTACTTC
CASSPRGTSGGETQYF
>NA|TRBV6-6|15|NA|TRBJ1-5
TGTGCCAGCAGTCCAACCGGGGGGGAGTTTCAGCCCCAGCATTTT
CASSPTGGEFQPQHF
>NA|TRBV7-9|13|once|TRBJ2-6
TGTGCCAGCAGCCAGTCTGGGGCCAACGTCCTGACTTTC
CASSQSGANVLTF